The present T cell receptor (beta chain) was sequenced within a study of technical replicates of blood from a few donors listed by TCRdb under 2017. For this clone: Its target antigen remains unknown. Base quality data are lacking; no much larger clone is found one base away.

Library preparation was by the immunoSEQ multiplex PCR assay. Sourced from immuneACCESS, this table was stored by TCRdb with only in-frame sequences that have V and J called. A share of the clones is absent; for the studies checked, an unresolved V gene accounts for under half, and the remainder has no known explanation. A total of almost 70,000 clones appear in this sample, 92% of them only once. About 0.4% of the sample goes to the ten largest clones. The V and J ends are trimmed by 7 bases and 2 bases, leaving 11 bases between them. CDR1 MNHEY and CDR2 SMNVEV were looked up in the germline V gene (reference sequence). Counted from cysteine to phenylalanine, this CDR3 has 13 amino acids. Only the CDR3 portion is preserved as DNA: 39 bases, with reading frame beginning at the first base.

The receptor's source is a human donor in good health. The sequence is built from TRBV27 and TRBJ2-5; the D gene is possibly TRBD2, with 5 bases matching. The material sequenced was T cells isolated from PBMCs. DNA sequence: TGTGCCAGCAAAACACGGGGACAAGAGACCCAGTACTTC. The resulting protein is CASKTRGQETQYF.